This T cell receptor (beta chain) was found in a study of CD8+ T cells in alopecia areata. After isolation, RNA underwent reverse transcription to generate cDNA as the sequencing template. TCRdb's table, derived via immunoSEQ multiplex PCR, lists solely in-frame clones and lacks some. Found here are roughly 100,000 clones, approximately 52% of them singletons; the top ten hold around 8.5%. Source material: CD4+ T cells sorted from blood. The source of this sequence is a human donor in good health.

The CDR3 region is CSVESRGDSNEQFF. CDR3 nucleotide sequence: TGCAGCGTTGAATCTAGGGGGGATAGCAATGAGCAGTTCTTC. The chain couples TRBV29-1 to TRBJ2-1; D tentatively fits TRBD1 or TRBD2 (6 bases each). The V gene lost 2 bases and the J gene lost 6 bases, with 14 bases spanning the gap. The CDR3 extends over 14 amino acids. The V gene's germline CDR1 is SQVTM and CDR2 ANQGSEA.